The 20 T cell receptor beta chains below come from one sample, sequenced in a study of blood T cell repertoires in COVID-19. The method was immunoSEQ multiplex PCR; TCRdb's version includes in-frame clones alone and lacks a portion of them. The data show 150,000 or so clones, roughly four fifths seen once. The sequencing sample was made of peripheral blood. The receptors originated from a human donor with acute or convalescent COVID-19. The donor label of this sample is uncertain.

The chain joins TRBV25-1 to TRBJ2-7; D is undetermined. Per the germline V gene, CDR1 is MGHDK and CDR2 is SYGVNS. V was pared by 4 bases and J by 4 bases, with 8 bases between. This CDR3 comprises 12 residues. CDR3 DNA: TGTGCCAGCAGTGCTGGCAGTTACGAGCAGTACTTC. This translates into CASSAGSYEQYF.

The chain links TRBV9 to TRBJ2-2; 8 bases fit TRBD2. Germline values: CDR1 SGDLS, CDR2 YYNGEE. J was trimmed by 6 bases and V by 1 base; bases with no gene match: 8. This CDR3 comprises 16 residues. CDR3 residues: CASSVLAGGIPGELFF. CDR3 DNA: TGTGCCAGCAGCGTACTTGCGGGGGGTATCCCCGGGGAGCTGTTTTTT.

The rearrangement uses TRBV15 and TRBJ2-3; 7 bases line up with TRBD1. The J segment lost 3 bases and the V segment lost 2 bases, leaving 5 bases of the junction unmatched. CDR3 length equals 15 residues. CDR1 LNHNV and CDR2 YYDKDF come from the germline V gene (reference sequence). CDR3 DNA sequence: TGTGCCACCAGCAGACCAATGGACAGGACAGATACGCAGTATTTT. The encoded protein is CATSRPMDRTDTQYF.

The chain carries TRBV30 and TRBJ1-5; D gene ambiguous. CDR1 is GTSNPN and CDR2 is SVGIG in the germline V gene (reference sequence). V shed 2 bases and J shed 2 bases, with 13 bases lying between them. The CDR3 covers 15 residues. CDR3 sequence: CAWSSGRHGNQPQHF. The CDR3 DNA reads TGTGCCTGGAGTTCCGGGAGGCATGGCAATCAGCCCCAGCATTTT.

The rearrangement uses TRBV3-1 (or the pseudogene TRBV3-2) and TRBJ1-6; weak D call: TRBD1 (5 bases). Trimming took off 0 bases at V and 1 base at J, with 10 bases between the two ends. Germline lookup yields CDR1 LGHDT and CDR2 YNNKEL (reference sequence). The CDR3 is made up of 17 amino acids. The CDR3 DNA reads TGTGCCAGCAGCCAAGATGTAGGGGCTTCCTATAATTCACCCCTCCACTTT. It encodes CASSQDVGASYNSPLHF.

This clone was recorded a few times. This chain joins TRBV5-1 and TRBJ2-5; TRBD1 is a possible D gene (6 bases). V dropped 4 bases and J dropped 6 bases, with 13 bases sitting between them. The germline V gene has CDR1 SGHRS and CDR2 YFSETQ. CDR3 length equals 13 residues. The CDR3 here is CASSSNREQTQYF. The DNA for the CDR3 is TGCGCCAGCAGCAGCAACAGGGAACAGACCCAGTACTTC.

The rearrangement joins TRBV19 to TRBJ1-5; D ambiguous. With 5 bases removed from V and 4 bases from J, the gap between germline ends came to 6 bases. CDR1 and CDR2 (germline): LNHDA, SQIVND (reference sequence). The CDR3 contains 12 residues. The CDR3 DNA sequence: TGTGCCAGTAGTTTAGCGAATCAGCCCCAGCATTTT. Translated: CASSLANQPQHF.

The sample holds a few counts of this clone. The chain couples TRBV7-3 to TRBJ1-1; D possibly corresponds to TRBD1 (6 bases). The germline V gene encodes CDR1 SGHTA and CDR2 FQGTGA. V was trimmed by 1 base and J by 3 bases, leaving 9 bases between them. CDR3 length: 14 amino acids. CDR3 nucleotide sequence: TGTGCCAGCAGCTTAAGGGGGCCGGACACTGAAGCTTTCTTT. Translating it yields CASSLRGPDTEAFF. The full variable domain, rest sourced from reference TRBV7-3 and TRBJ1-1, is GAGVSQTPSNKVTEKGKYVELRCDPISGHTALYWYRQSLGQGPEFLIYFQGTGAADDSGLPNDRFFAVRPEGSVSTLKIQRTERGDSAVYLCASSLRGPDTEAFFGQGTRLTVV.

The CDR3 here is CASSLGDRGRGNTIYF. CDR3 bases: TGTGCCAGCAGCTTGGGGGACAGGGGGCGTGGAAACACCATATATTTT. This chain links TRBV5-4 with TRBJ1-3; 12 bases line up with TRBD1. CDR1 SGHNT and CDR2 YYREEE come from the germline V gene (reference sequence). V lost 0 bases to trimming and J lost 3 bases; unmatched junction nucleotides: 1. CDR3 size: 16 residues.

This rearrangement joins TRBV27 to TRBJ1-2; TRBD1 agrees at 7 bases. Per germline, CDR1 MNHEY and CDR2 SMNVEV (reference sequence). This CDR3 region has 14 residues. V shed 2 bases and J 4 bases; nucleotides not matched to a gene: 4. Here the CDR3 DNA reads TGTGCCAGCAGTTTAACAGGGGCATCCTATGGCTACACCTTC. Translated: CASSLTGASYGYTF.

This chain uses TRBV11-3 with TRBJ2-2; D gene uncertain. The CDR3 spans 13 residues. Germline CDR1 is SGHNT and CDR2 is YENEEA. Trimming pared 1 base from V and 6 bases from J, leaving 6 bases between. The CDR3 protein is CASSLVSPGELFF. The CDR3 DNA follows: TGTGCCAGCAGCTTAGTCTCCCCCGGGGAGCTGTTTTTT.

This clone was seen at least ten times. At one end the junction does not follow the germline gene, possibly because of a read error. The chain couples TRBV20-1 to TRBJ2-1, with D maybe TRBD2 (6 bases). The CDR3 covers 11 residues. The germline CDR1 and CDR2 sequences are DFQATT and SNEGSKA (reference sequence). CDR3: CSAREGTPVIF. The CDR3 coding sequence is TGCAGTGCTAGAGAGGGGACTCCGGTGATCTTC.

V gene TRBV7-9 combines with J gene TRBJ1-4; D call uncertain. CDR3 length equals 15 residues. Germline loops: CDR1 SEHNR, CDR2 FQNEAQ (reference sequence). Trimming removed 5 bases at V and 4 bases at J, with 14 bases between. The CDR3 region is CASSILSTGNEKLFF. The CDR3 DNA follows: TGTGCCAGCAGCATCCTTTCAACGGGTAATGAAAAACTGTTTTTT.

The chain employs TRBV7-2 and TRBJ1-2; D is ambiguous. This CDR3 comprises 15 residues. CDR1 and CDR2 from the germline V gene are SGHTA and FQGNSA. V was cut by 2 bases and J by 8 bases, with 18 bases left in between. The CDR3 DNA is TGTGCCAGCAGCTTAAGTCGCGGAGGGTATGAGGGCTACACCTTC. This codes for CASSLSRGGYEGYTF.

To note about this clone: This sample includes further DNA sequences coding for the same CDR3. The chain joins TRBV19 to TRBJ1-1; 8 nucleotides match TRBD1. Unmatched junction bases numbered 8, after V lost 0 bases and J lost 2 bases. Per the germline V gene, CDR1 is LNHDA and CDR2 is SQIVND (reference sequence). The CDR3 runs 17 residues. CDR3 sequence reads: CASSIDPRGRVNTEAFF. In DNA, the CDR3 is TGTGCCAGTAGTATAGATCCCAGGGGGCGCGTTAACACTGAAGCTTTCTTT.

The rearrangement uses TRBV19 and TRBJ1-6; 8 bases align to TRBD1. CDR3 size: 16 residues. After removal of 3 bases from V and 8 bases from J, the junction contained 9 bases not matched to a gene. Germline CDR1 and CDR2: LNHDA and SQIVND (reference sequence). The CDR3 DNA follows: TGTGCCAGTAGTATTATCGGACAGGGCAGTTATTCACCCCTCCACTTT. Residues: CASSIIGQGSYSPLHF.

V usage is TRBV5-1 and J usage is TRBJ2-5, with D possibly TRBD2 on 5 matching bases. The CDR3 extends over 14 amino acids. Germline V gene data show CDR1 as SGHRS and CDR2 as YFSETQ. Trimming left V 2 bases short and J 4 bases short, with 12 bases between. CDR3: CASSLEGLGETQYF. The CDR3 DNA follows: TGCGCCAGCAGCTTAGAGGGATTAGGAGAGACCCAGTACTTC.

The rearrangement joins TRBV5-4 to TRBJ2-3; D is perhaps TRBD2 (6 bases). Trimming shortened V by 5 bases and J by 9 bases, and 16 bases separated the two germline ends. The CDR3 runs to 13 residues. Per germline, CDR1 SGHNT and CDR2 YYREEE (reference sequence). Here the CDR3 DNA reads TGTGCCAGCAGTAAGGTGGGGACTTTGACGCAGTATTTT. This codes for CASSKVGTLTQYF.

The genes are TRBV11-3 and TRBJ2-1; D ambiguous. V was clipped by 5 bases and J by 5 bases, with 13 bases between them. The CDR3 spans 14 residues. Looked up from germline, CDR1 is SGHNT and CDR2 is YENEEA. The CDR3 nucleotides are TGTGCCAGCAGCGTAGGTACAGTTAACAATGAGCAGTTCTTC. Translation: CASSVGTVNNEQFF.

This clone was recorded once. This sequence joins TRBV7-8 and TRBJ1-2; TRBD1 agrees at 9 bases. The length of the CDR3 is 16 residues. V lost 3 bases, J lost 5 bases, and 10 bases stayed unmatched. Looked up from germline, CDR1 is SGHVS and CDR2 is FQNEAQ. CDR3 bases: TGTGCCAGCAGCTTCCAGTCAGACAGGGGGGGATATGGCTACACCTTC. The encoded protein is CASSFQSDRGGYGYTF. The full variable domain, its missing parts supplied by reference TRBV7-8 and TRBJ1-2, is GAGVSQSPRYKVAKRGQDVALRCDPISGHVSLFWYQQALGQGPEFLTYFQNEAQLDKSGLPSDRFFAERPEGSVSTLKIQRTQQEDSAVYLCASSFQSDRGGYGYTFGSGTRLTVV.